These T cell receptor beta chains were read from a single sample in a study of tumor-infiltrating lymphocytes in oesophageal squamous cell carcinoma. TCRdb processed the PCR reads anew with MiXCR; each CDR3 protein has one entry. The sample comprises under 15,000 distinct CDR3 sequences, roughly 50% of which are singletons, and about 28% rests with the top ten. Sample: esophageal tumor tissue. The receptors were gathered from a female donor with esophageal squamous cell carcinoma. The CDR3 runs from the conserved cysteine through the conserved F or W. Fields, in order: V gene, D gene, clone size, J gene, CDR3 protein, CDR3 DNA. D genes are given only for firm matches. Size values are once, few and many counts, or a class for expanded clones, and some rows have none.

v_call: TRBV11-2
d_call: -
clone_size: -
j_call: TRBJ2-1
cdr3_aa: CASSLGGIYNEQFF
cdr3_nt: TGTGCCAGCAGCTTAGGGGGGATTTACAATGAGCAGTTCTTC

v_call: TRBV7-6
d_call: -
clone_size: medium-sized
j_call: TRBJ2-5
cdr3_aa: CASSLVGGETQYF
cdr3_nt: TGTGCCAGCAGCTTAGTTGGGGGAGAGACCCAGTACTTC

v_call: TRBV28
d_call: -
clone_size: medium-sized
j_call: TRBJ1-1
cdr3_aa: CASSLSAGTMNTEAFF
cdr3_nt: TGTGCCAGCAGTTTATCGGCAGGAACCATGAACACTGAAGCTTTCTTT

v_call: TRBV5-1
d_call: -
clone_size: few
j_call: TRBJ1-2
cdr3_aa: CASSLANYGYTF
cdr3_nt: TGCGCCAGCAGCCTGGCTAACTATGGCTACACCTTC

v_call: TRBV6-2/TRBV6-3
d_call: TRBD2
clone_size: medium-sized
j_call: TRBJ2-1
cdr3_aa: CASSYIQSGGYNEQFF
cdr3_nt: TGTGCCAGCAGTTATATACAAAGCGGGGGCTACAATGAGCAGTTCTTC

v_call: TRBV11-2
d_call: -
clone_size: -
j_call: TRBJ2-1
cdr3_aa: CASSYWGRDEQFF
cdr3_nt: TGTGCCAGCAGCTATTGGGGTCGGGATGAGCAGTTCTTC

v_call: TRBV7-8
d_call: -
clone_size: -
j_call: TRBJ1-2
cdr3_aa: CASSLGTANYGYTF
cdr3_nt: TGTGCCAGCAGCTTAGGAACAGCTAACTATGGCTACACCTTC

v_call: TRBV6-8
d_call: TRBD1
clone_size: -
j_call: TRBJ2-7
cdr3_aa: CASSVTGTGATYEQYF
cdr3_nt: TGTGCCAGCAGTGTGACCGGGACAGGGGCTACCTACGAGCAGTACTTC

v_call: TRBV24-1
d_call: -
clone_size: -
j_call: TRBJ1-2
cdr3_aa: CATSAVGSNYGYTF
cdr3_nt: TGTGCCACCAGTGCTGTCGGGAGCAACTATGGCTACACCTTC

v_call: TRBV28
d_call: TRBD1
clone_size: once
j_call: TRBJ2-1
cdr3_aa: CASSLRDRPYNEQFF
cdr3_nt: TGTGCCAGCAGTTTACGGGACAGGCCTTACAATGAGCAGTTCTTC

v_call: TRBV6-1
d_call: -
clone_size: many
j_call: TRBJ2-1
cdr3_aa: CASREDSSYNEQFF
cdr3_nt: TGTGCCAGCAGAGAGGACAGCTCCTACAATGAGCAGTTCTTC

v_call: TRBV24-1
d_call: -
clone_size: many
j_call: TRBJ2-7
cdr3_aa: CATSDLLNPQDVESYEQYF
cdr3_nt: TGTGCCACCAGTGATTTGCTTAATCCCCAAGACGTAGAATCCTACGAGCAGTACTTC

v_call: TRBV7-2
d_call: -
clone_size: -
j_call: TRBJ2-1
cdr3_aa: CASRRLGDEQFF
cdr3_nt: TGTGCCAGCAGGCGCCTAGGGGATGAGCAGTTCTTC

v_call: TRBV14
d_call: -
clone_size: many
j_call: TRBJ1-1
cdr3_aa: CASRKRGLSNTEAFF
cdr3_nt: TGTGCCAGCAGAAAAAGGGGACTCTCGAACACTGAAGCTTTCTTT

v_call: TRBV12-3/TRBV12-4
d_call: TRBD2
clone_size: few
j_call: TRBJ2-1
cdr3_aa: CASRGRPGTSGISYNEQFF
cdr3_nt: TGTGCCAGCAGAGGCCGGCCTGGGACTAGCGGGATCTCCTACAATGAGCAGTTCTTC

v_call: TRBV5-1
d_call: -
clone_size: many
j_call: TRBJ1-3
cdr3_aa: CASSSTGSGNTIYF
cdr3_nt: TGCGCCAGCAGCTCAACAGGGTCTGGAAACACCATATATTTT

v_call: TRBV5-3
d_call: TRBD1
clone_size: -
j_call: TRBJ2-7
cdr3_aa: CASSLDRDIGPLHF
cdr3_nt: TGTGCCAGCAGCTTGGACAGGGATATCGGACCCCTCCACTTC

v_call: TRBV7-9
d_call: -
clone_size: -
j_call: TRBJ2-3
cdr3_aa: CASSLGLAVTDTQYF
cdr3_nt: TGTGCCAGCAGCTTAGGGTTAGCGGTCACAGATACGCAGTATTTT

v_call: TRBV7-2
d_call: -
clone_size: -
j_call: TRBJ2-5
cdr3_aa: CASSLGTVQETQYF
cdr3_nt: TGTGCCAGCAGCTTAGGGACAGTCCAAGAGACCCAGTACTTC

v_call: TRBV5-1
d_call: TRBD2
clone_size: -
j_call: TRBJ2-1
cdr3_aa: CASSLAPASGGVSYEQFF
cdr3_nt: TGCGCCAGCAGCTTGGCCCCGGCTAGCGGGGGGGTTAGTTATGAGCAGTTCTTC

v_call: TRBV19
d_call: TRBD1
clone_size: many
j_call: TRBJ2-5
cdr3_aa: CASSRGTGAETQYF
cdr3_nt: TGTGCCAGTAGCAGGGGAACAGGGGCAGAGACCCAGTACTTC

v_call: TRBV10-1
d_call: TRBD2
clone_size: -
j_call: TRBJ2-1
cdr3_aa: CASSQREGNEQFF
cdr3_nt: TGCGCCAGCAGCCAGCGGGAAGGAAATGAGCAGTTCTTC

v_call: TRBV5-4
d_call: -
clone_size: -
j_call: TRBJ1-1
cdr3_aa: CASSFGSGVANTEAFF
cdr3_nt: TGTGCCAGCAGCTTTGGTTCAGGGGTTGCGAACACTGAAGCTTTCTTT

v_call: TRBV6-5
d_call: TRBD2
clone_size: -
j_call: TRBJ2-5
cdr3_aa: CASSLSGGRGETQYF
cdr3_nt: TGTGCCAGCAGTTTGAGTGGCGGGAGAGGTGAGACCCAGTACTTC

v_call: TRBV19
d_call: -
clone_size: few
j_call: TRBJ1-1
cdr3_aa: CASSTRDRASLNTEAFF
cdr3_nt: TGTGCCAGTAGTACCCGCGACAGAGCCTCCCTGAACACTGAAGCTTTCTTT

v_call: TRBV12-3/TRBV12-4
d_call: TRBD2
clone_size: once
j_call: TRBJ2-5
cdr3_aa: CASSLAGRETQYF
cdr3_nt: TGTGCCAGCAGCCTAGCGGGAAGAGAGACCCAGTACTTC

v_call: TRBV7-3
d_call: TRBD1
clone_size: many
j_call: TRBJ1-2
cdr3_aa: CASSSTGTGYNGYTF
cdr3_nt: TGTGCCAGCAGCTCGACCGGGACAGGGTACAATGGCTACACCTTC

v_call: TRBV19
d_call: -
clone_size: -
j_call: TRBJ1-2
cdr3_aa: CASSIFPLGNYGYTF
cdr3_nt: TGTGCCAGTAGCATTTTCCCGCTAGGTAACTATGGCTACACCTTC

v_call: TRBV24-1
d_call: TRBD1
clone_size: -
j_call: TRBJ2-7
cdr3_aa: CATKGQGAGEQYF
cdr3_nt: TGTGCCACCAAGGGACAGGGGGCGGGTGAGCAGTACTTC

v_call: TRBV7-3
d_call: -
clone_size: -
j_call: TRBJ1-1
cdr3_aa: CASSLQMNTEAFF
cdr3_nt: TGTGCCAGCAGCTTGCAGATGAACACTGAAGCTTTCTTT

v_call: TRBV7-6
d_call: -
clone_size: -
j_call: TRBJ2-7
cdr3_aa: CASSLEGTNYEQYF
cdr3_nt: TGTGCCAGCAGCTTAGAGGGGACGAACTACGAGCAGTACTTC

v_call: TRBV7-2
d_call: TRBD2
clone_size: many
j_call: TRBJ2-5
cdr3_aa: CASSLAWLAGQETQYF
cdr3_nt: TGTGCCAGCAGCTTAGCGTGGCTAGCGGGTCAAGAGACCCAGTACTTC